This T cell receptor (beta chain) is drawn from a study of neurological immune-mediated disorders. Study-level results: Expansion of TCR clones was greatest in HTLV-1-associated myelopathy and smallest in multiple sclerosis, where it fell below that of healthy controls.

Time point reported: longitudinal time-point 1 (baseline). The length of the CDR3 is 15 residues. Germline lookup yields CDR1 PRHDT and CDR2 FYEKMQ (reference sequence). Trimming took 5 bases from V and 0 from J, leaving 11 bases between them. Synthesis of cDNA was performed by 5'RACE using 10-nucleotide random UMIs. TCRdb fed the 5' RACE reads into MiXCR, producing one record per CDR3 protein. The sample lists some 60,000 distinct CDR3 sequences, about 10% seen once, with 6.5% to 8.5% in the top ten. This clonotype was recorded a few times. Its antigen is unidentified. The chain is built from TRBV13 and TRBJ2-1; a weak D match, TRBD1 (7 bases). This sequence was found in a male donor with HTLV-1-associated myelopathy (HAM/TSP). The sequenced material came from PBMCs. CDR3 loop: CASSQGGLSYNEQFF. The CDR3 DNA is TGTGCCAGCAGCCAGGGGGGCCTCTCCTACAATGAGCAGTTCTTC.